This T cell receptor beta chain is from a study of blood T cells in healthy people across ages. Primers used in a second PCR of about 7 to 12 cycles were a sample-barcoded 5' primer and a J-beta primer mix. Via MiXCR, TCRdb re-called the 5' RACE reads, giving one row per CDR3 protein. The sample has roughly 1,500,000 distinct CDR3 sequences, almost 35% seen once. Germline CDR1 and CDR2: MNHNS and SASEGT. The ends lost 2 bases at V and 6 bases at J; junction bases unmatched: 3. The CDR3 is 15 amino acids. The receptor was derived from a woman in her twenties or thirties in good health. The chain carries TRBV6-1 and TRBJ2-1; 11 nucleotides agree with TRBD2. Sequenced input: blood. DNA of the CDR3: TGTGCCAGCAGTGAATACGGACTAGCGGGCAATGAGCAGTTCTTC. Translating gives CASSEYGLAGNEQFF.